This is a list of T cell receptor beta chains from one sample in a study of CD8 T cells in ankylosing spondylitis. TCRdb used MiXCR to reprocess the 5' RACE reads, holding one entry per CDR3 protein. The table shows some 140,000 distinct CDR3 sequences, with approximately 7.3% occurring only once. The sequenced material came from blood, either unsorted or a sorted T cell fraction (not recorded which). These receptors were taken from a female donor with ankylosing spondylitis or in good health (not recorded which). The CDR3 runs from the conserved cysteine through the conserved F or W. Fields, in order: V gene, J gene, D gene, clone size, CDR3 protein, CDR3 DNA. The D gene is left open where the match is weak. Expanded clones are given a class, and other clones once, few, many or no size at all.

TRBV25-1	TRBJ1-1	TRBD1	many	CASRGTARNTEAFF	TGTGCCAGCAGAGGGACAGCCCGAAACACTGAAGCTTTCTTT
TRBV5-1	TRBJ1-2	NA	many	CASSSRGGPNYGYTF	TGCGCCAGCAGCTCGCGGGGGGGACCTAACTATGGCTACACCTTC
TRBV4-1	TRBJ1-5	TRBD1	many	CASSQEITGGYQPQHF	TGCGCCAGCAGCCAAGAAATAACAGGGGGATATCAGCCCCAGCATTTT
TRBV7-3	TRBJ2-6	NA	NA	CASSSSPSPGANVLTF	TGTGCCAGCAGCTCCTCGCCCAGCCCTGGGGCCAACGTCCTGACTTTC
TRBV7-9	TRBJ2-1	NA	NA	CASSLDALEQFF	TGTGCCAGCAGCTTAGATGCCCTTGAGCAGTTCTTC
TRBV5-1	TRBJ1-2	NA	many	CASSSDYGAYTF	TGCGCCAGCAGCTCAGATTATGGTGCCTACACCTTC
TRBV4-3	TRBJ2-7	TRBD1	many	CASSQARGLDEQYF	TGCGCCAGCAGCCAAGCCAGGGGGCTCGACGAGCAGTACTTC
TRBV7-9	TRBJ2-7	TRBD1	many	CASSDNGQGGDEQYF	TGTGCCAGCAGCGATAATGGACAGGGGGGAGACGAGCAGTACTTC
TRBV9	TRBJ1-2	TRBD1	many	CASSGRDRGLRRNGYTF	TGTGCCAGCAGTGGAAGGGACAGGGGATTAAGGAGGAATGGCTACACCTTC
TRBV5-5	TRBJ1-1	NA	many	CASSLASNTEAFF	TGTGCCAGCAGCTTGGCGTCGAACACTGAAGCTTTCTTT
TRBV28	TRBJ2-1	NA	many	CASSLLDTSYNEQFF	TGTGCCAGCAGTTTATTGGACACCTCCTACAATGAGCAGTTCTTC
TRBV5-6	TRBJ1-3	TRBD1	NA	CAMSRRTGAFSGNTIYF	TGTGCCATGAGCCGCCGGACAGGCGCGTTCTCTGGAAACACCATATATTTT
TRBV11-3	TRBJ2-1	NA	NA	CASSSRGLRGNEQFF	TGTGCCAGCAGCTCGCGGGGGCTACGGGGCAATGAGCAGTTCTTC
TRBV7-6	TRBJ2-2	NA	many	CASSLFSSAGVGELFF	TGTGCCAGCAGCTTATTCTCATCCGCCGGGGTAGGGGAGCTGTTTTTT
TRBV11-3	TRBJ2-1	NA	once	CASSRRVNNEQFF	TGTGCCAGCAGCAGGCGGGTTAACAATGAGCAGTTCTTC
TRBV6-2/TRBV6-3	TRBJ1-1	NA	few	CASGGTEAFF	TGTGCCAGCGGGGGGACTGAAGCTTTCTTT
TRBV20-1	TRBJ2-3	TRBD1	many	CSAPLQGIITDTQYF	TGCAGTGCTCCTCTACAGGGGATCATCACAGATACGCAGTATTTT
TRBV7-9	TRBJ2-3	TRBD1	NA	CASSPTPGQSTDTQYF	TGTGCCAGCAGCCCTACACCGGGACAGAGCACAGATACGCAGTATTTT
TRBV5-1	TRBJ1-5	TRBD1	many	CASSLGGQVSQPQHF	TGCGCCAGCAGCTTGGGGGGACAGGTTTCTCAGCCCCAGCATTTT
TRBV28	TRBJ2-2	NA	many	CASSSTFTGGSTGELFF	TGTGCCAGCAGTTCGACCTTCACTGGGGGGAGCACCGGGGAGCTGTTTTTT
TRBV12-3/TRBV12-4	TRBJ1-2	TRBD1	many	CASSDPGTGGYTF	TGTGCCAGCAGCGATCCCGGGACAGGGGGCTACACCTTC
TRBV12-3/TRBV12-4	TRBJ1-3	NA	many	CASQGIGNTIYF	TGTGCCAGCCAGGGGATCGGAAACACCATATATTTT
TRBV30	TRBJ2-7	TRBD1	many	CAWSVGTGPYEQYF	TGTGCCTGGAGTGTAGGGACAGGCCCCTACGAGCAGTACTTC
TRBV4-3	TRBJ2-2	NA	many	CASSQDDGTTGELFF	TGCGCCAGCAGCCAAGATGACGGGACCACCGGGGAGCTGTTTTTT
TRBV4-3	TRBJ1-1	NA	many	CASSQGHLQGAFF	TGCGCCAGCAGCCAAGGACACTTACAGGGAGCTTTCTTT
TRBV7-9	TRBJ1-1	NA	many	CASSLTAKDTEAFF	TGTGCCAGCAGCTTAACCGCAAAGGATACTGAAGCTTTCTTT
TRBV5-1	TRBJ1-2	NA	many	CASSLSGTRNGYTF	TGCGCCAGCAGCTTGAGCGGCACCCGTAATGGCTACACCTTC
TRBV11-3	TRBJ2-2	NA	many	CASSSVGGGGTGELFF	TGTGCCAGCAGCTCAGTCGGTGGGGGAGGTACCGGGGAGCTGTTTTTT
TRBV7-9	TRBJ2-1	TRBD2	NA	CASSPGLTNLNNEQFF	TGTGCCAGCAGTCCGGGACTAACTAATTTAAACAATGAGCAGTTCTTC
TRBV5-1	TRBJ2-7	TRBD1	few	CASSRGARGLLSYEQYF	TGCGCCAGCAGCCGGGGAGCCAGGGGGCTATTGTCCTACGAGCAGTACTTC